Following are 17 T cell receptor beta chains from one sample sequenced in a study of radiotherapy plus CTLA-4 blockade in lung cancer. The data were produced by immunoSEQ multiplex PCR, yet TCRdb's version contains in-frame clones alone and is incomplete. This table has about 15,000 clones, approximately 72% appearing once. The source was peripheral blood, collected from a patient treated with radiotherapy plus ipilimumab. The receptors here all came from a human donor with non-small cell lung cancer whose response to radiotherapy plus ipilimumab could not be evaluated.

This chain connects TRBV30 to TRBJ2-5, with 9 bases fitting TRBD1. In germline, CDR1 is GTSNPN, CDR2 SVGIG (reference sequence). The CDR3 has 13 amino acids. V dropped 0 bases and J dropped 4; count of bases not matched to a gene: 0. The CDR3 spells CAWSVQGAETQYF. CDR3 DNA sequence: TGTGCCTGGAGTGTACAGGGGGCAGAGACCCAGTACTTC.

This clone was recorded only once. This chain connects TRBV7-2 to TRBJ2-3; 10 positions agree with TRBD2. Germline trimming cut 6 bases from V and 5 bases from J; bases unmatched to any gene: 5. The CDR3 extends over 14 amino acids. Germline CDR1 and CDR2: SGHTA and FQGNSA. In DNA, the CDR3 is TGTGCCAGCAGAAGCGGGGGGGCCTTAGATACGCAGTATTTT. Protein product: CASRSGGALDTQYF.

CDR3 loop: CASSQVQAGELFF. The CDR3 nucleotides are TGTGCCAGCAGCCAAGTTCAGGCCGGGGAGCTGTTTTTT. The chain uses TRBV14 and TRBJ2-2; D is undetermined. Germline CDR1 is SGHDN and CDR2 is FVKESK. The CDR3 runs 13 residues. The V end was cut by 1 base, the J end by 6 bases, with 6 bases between.

The chain is built from TRBV27 and TRBJ2-5; 9 bases fit TRBD1. The germline gives CDR1 MNHEY, CDR2 SMNVEV (reference sequence). J lost 4 bases, V lost 3 bases, and 0 bases had no gene match. The CDR3 covers 13 residues. The CDR3: CASSLTGGETQYF. The CDR3 region has the DNA TGTGCCAGCAGTTTGACAGGGGGAGAGACCCAGTACTTC.

The chain is built from TRBV6-1 and TRBJ2-5, with a possible D match to TRBD2 (6 bases). Germline CDR1 MNHNS, CDR2 SASEGT. The CDR3 runs to 15 residues. Trimming took off 0 bases at V and 5 bases at J, with 13 bases between the two ends. The CDR3 region is CASSEASGGVETQYF. CDR3 in DNA: TGTGCCAGCAGTGAAGCTTCCGGCGGGGTTGAGACCCAGTACTTC.

V is TRBV6-1 and J is TRBJ1-1; perhaps TRBD1 as D (5 bases). CDR3 length: 15 amino acids. V lost 5 bases and J lost 0, with 13 bases in between. The germline CDR1 and CDR2 sequences are MNHNS and SASEGT. The CDR3 DNA sequence: TGTGCCAGCAGTCTTGTGGGGCCGATGAACACTGAAGCTTTCTTT. Its protein is CASSLVGPMNTEAFF.

CDR3 nucleotide sequence: TGTGCCTGGAGGACAGGGTCATGGTTAGCTTTCTTT. It is translated as CAWRTGSWLAFF. The chain combines TRBV30 with TRBJ1-1; 7 bases line up with TRBD1. V was pared by 3 bases and J by 10 bases, with 8 bases of the junction left unmatched. The V gene's germline CDR1 is GTSNPN and CDR2 SVGIG (reference sequence). This CDR3 region has 12 residues.

Within the sample, this clone is medium-sized. The J gene is TRBJ1-4, the V gene TRBV10-2; D might be TRBD1 (6 bases). The CDR3 is 12 residues long. Trimming left V 8 bases short and J 6 bases short, with 10 bases between. The germline V gene encodes CDR1 WSHSY and CDR2 SAAADI. CDR3 coding DNA: TGCGCCAGCCGCAGGACAGATGAAAAACTGTTTTTT. Amino acid sequence: CASRRTDEKLFF.

The chain employs TRBV19 and TRBJ1-6; D is unresolved. This CDR3 contains 15 residues. Trimming removed 8 bases at V and 4 bases at J, with 15 bases between. Germline CDR1 and CDR2: LNHDA and SQIVND (reference sequence). CDR3 loop: CASWAGRLYNSPLHF. The DNA of the CDR3 is TGTGCCAGTTGGGCAGGCCGCCTTTATAATTCACCCCTCCACTTT.

As concerns this clone: This CDR3 is also generated by other DNA sequences in the sample. The chain recombines TRBV30 with TRBJ1-1, with 7 bases that match TRBD1. The CDR3 contains 14 residues. Looked up from germline, CDR1 is GTSNPN and CDR2 is SVGIG (reference sequence). Trimming cost V 0 bases and J 4 bases; bases outside gene matches: 5. CDR3 residues: CAWSVQGGRTEAFF. DNA for the CDR3: TGTGCCTGGAGTGTGCAGGGGGGCCGCACTGAAGCTTTCTTT.

The chain has TRBV5-4 and TRBJ1-6; D perhaps matches TRBD1 (5 bases). Germline CDR1 SGHNT, CDR2 YYREEE (reference sequence). The length of the CDR3 is 16 residues. Deletions cut 0 bases from V and 7 bases from J, with 14 bases between. In nucleotides, the CDR3 is TGTGCCAGCAGCTTGGTAACGGGGGTAGCCAATTCACCCCTCCACTTT. Residues: CASSLVTGVANSPLHF.

The chain joins TRBV6-5 to TRBJ2-7; D gene uncertain. CDR1 and CDR2 (germline): MNHEY, SVGAGI. The CDR3 length is 12 residues. V gave up 2 bases and J gave up 3 bases, with 5 bases separating them. Written as DNA, the CDR3 is TGTGCCAGCAGTTACGGTTACTACGAGCAGTACGTC. Translating gives CASSYGYYEQYV.

This chain connects TRBV30 to TRBJ1-2; 7 bases align to TRBD1. Per germline, CDR1 GTSNPN and CDR2 SVGIG (reference sequence). Unmatched junction bases numbered 5, after V lost 1 base and J lost 3 bases. This CDR3 has 14 amino acids. CDR3 bases: TGTGCCTGGAGTGCCTCAGGGGGGCACTATGGCTACACCTTC. Protein product: CAWSASGGHYGYTF.

The chain combines TRBV6-1 with TRBJ2-7, with 7 bases identical to TRBD1. J lost 1 base, V lost 7 bases, and 10 bases had no gene match. Germline loops: CDR1 MNHNS, CDR2 SASEGT. The CDR3 covers 15 residues. CDR3 loop: CASTGGQAPSYEQYF. CDR3 nucleotide sequence: TGTGCCAGCACCGGAGGACAGGCCCCTTCCTACGAGCAGTACTTC.

This clone has just one count. The chain combines TRBV9 with TRBJ2-7, with 8 bases identical to TRBD1. Germline CDR1 is SGDLS and CDR2 is YYNGEE. V shed 0 bases, J shed 3 bases, and the junction held 8 bases outside the gene matches. The CDR3 consists of 16 residues. DNA of the CDR3: TGTGCCAGCAGCGTAGACCTCGGACAGGGAAACTACGAGCAGTACTTC. This translates into CASSVDLGQGNYEQYF.

This clone was counted a few times. The chain combines TRBV30 with TRBJ1-2; no reliable D call. V lost 0 bases and J lost 5, with 7 bases in between. The CDR3 contains 12 residues. Germline CDR1 GTSNPN, CDR2 SVGIG (reference sequence). The CDR3 loop is CAWSVPGYGYTF. CDR3 bases: TGTGCCTGGAGTGTCCCCGGGTATGGCTACACCTTC.

The gene calls are TRBV2 and TRBJ2-7, with 9 nucleotides matching TRBD2. Unmatched junction bases numbered 7, after V lost 7 bases and J lost 6 bases. Germline V gene data show CDR1 as SNHLY and CDR2 as FYNNEI. The CDR3 sequence is 13 residues long. CDR3 bases: TGTGCCAGCACCGGACTAGCGCGCGGCGAGCAGTACTTC. The encoded protein is CASTGLARGEQYF.